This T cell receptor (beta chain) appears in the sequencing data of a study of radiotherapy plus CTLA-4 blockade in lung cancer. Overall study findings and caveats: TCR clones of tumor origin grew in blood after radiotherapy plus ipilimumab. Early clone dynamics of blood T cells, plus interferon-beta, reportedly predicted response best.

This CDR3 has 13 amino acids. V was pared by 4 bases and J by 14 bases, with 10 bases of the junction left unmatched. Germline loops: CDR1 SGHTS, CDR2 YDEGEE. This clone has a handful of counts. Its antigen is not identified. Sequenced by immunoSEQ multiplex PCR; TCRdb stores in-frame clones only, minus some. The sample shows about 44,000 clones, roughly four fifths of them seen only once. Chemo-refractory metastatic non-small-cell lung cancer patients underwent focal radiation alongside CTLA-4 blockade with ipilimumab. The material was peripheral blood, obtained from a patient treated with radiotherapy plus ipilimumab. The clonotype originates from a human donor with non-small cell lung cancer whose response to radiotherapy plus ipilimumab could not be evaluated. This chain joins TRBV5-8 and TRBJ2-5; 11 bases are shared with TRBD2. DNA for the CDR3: TGTGCCAGCAGCCACCTTAGCGGGAGGGCCCGATACTTC. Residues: CASSHLSGRARYF.